Listed below are T cell receptor beta chains from one sample, sequenced in a study of T cell changes during pregnancy in multiple sclerosis. Libraries were prepared by immunoSEQ multiplex PCR; TCRdb keeps only in-frame clonotypes and omits some of them. The sample records just over 80,000 clones, 90% to 95% being singletons. The sequences come from peripheral blood, collected in the second trimester of pregnancy. The origin of the receptors is a female donor with multiple sclerosis, enrolled in a pregnancy study. Each CDR3 is given with its conserved first and last residue. Fields, in order: J gene, V gene, clone size, D gene, CDR3 protein, CDR3 DNA. D genes are given only for firm matches. Only part of the rows carry a size: once, few, many, or a class if the clone is expanded.

J gene: TRBJ2-1; V gene: TRBV5-1; clone size: once; D gene: TRBD1; CDR3 protein: CASSHSGTGANEQFF; CDR3 DNA: TGCGCCAGCAGCCATTCCGGGACAGGGGCCAATGAGCAGTTCTTC
J gene: TRBJ2-1; V gene: TRBV21-1; clone size: -; D gene: -; CDR3 protein: CASCQLAGPCNEQFF; CDR3 DNA: TGTGCCAGCTGCCAATTAGCGGGGCCTTGCAATGAGCAGTTCTTC
J gene: TRBJ2-7; V gene: TRBV4-1; clone size: -; D gene: -; CDR3 protein: CASSQGVGYEQYF; CDR3 DNA: TGCGCCAGCAGCCAAGGTGTCGGGTACGAGCAGTACTTC
J gene: TRBJ2-1; V gene: TRBV9; clone size: -; D gene: TRBD2; CDR3 protein: CASSGLAGGEQFF; CDR3 DNA: TGTGCCAGCAGCGGACTAGCAGGCGGTGAGCAGTTCTTC
J gene: TRBJ2-7; V gene: TRBV18; clone size: -; D gene: TRBD1; CDR3 protein: CASSPPGRGNYEQYF; CDR3 DNA: TGTGCCAGCTCACCACCGGGCAGGGGGAACTACGAGCAGTACTTC
J gene: TRBJ2-7; V gene: TRBV13; clone size: -; D gene: -; CDR3 protein: CASSVYSYEQYF; CDR3 DNA: TGTGCCAGCAGCGTATACTCCTACGAGCAGTACTTC
J gene: TRBJ2-7; V gene: TRBV30; clone size: -; D gene: TRBD1; CDR3 protein: CAWSTGTGNSYEQYF; CDR3 DNA: TGTGCCTGGTCCACCGGGACAGGCAACTCCTACGAGCAGTACTTC
J gene: TRBJ2-2; V gene: TRBV5-8; clone size: -; D gene: -; CDR3 protein: CASSPPLRVTGELFF; CDR3 DNA: TGTGCCAGCAGCCCTCCCCTGCGGGTCACCGGGGAGCTGTTTTTT
J gene: TRBJ2-7; V gene: TRBV6-5; clone size: once; D gene: TRBD2; CDR3 protein: CASSSRLAASSYEQYF; CDR3 DNA: TGTGCCAGCAGTTCGCGACTAGCGGCTAGCTCCTACGAGCAGTACTTC
J gene: TRBJ2-7; V gene: TRBV7-9; clone size: -; D gene: -; CDR3 protein: CASSSTQGLGEQYF; CDR3 DNA: TGTGCCAGCAGCTCGACACAGGGTTTGGGCGAGCAGTACTTC
J gene: TRBJ1-1; V gene: TRBV19; clone size: -; D gene: TRBD1; CDR3 protein: CASSTGTANTEAFF; CDR3 DNA: TGTGCCAGTAGTACCGGGACAGCGAACACTGAAGCTTTCTTT
J gene: TRBJ1-2; V gene: TRBV5-1; clone size: -; D gene: -; CDR3 protein: CATRGKEGYTF; CDR3 DNA: TGCGCCACCCGAGGGAAGGAGGGCTACACCTTC
J gene: TRBJ2-7; V gene: TRBV30; clone size: -; D gene: TRBD1; CDR3 protein: CAWMGQTYEQYF; CDR3 DNA: TGTGCCTGGATGGGACAGACCTACGAGCAGTACTTC
J gene: TRBJ1-1; V gene: TRBV29-1; clone size: -; D gene: -; CDR3 protein: CSVGGGMNTEAFF; CDR3 DNA: TGCAGCGTTGGGGGGGGAATGAACACTGAAGCTTTCTTT
J gene: TRBJ1-2; V gene: TRBV30; clone size: -; D gene: -; CDR3 protein: CAWTGQRNYGYTF; CDR3 DNA: TGTGCCTGGACGGGACAACGTAACTATGGCTACACCTTC
J gene: TRBJ1-1; V gene: TRBV6-1; clone size: -; D gene: -; CDR3 protein: CASSEAVAGLGTEAFF; CDR3 DNA: TGTGCCAGCAGTGAAGCGGTGGCGGGGTTAGGGACTGAAGCTTTCTTT
J gene: TRBJ2-7; V gene: TRBV27; clone size: -; D gene: -; CDR3 protein: CASSSRNDEQYF; CDR3 DNA: TGTGCCAGCAGTTCCAGGAACGACGAGCAGTACTTC